This entry describes one TCR beta chain. The target antigen is unknown. PCR amplification relied on 60 Vbeta primers (plus 13 Jbeta primers). The method was immunoSEQ multiplex PCR; TCRdb's version includes in-frame clones alone and lacks a portion of them. There are 150,000 to 200,000 clones in the sample; approximately 79% occur only once, and nearly 4.5% lies in the top ten. The data stem from a study of cytomegalovirus exposure and HLA in healthy donors. Study conclusions and caveats: Most TCR sequences were seen very rarely across donors, but some public TCRs occurred in many.

Germline V gene data show CDR1 as SGHRS and CDR2 as YFSETQ. The CDR3 totals 17 residues. Trimming removed 4 bases at V and 0 bases at J, with 17 bases between. This chain connects TRBV5-1 to TRBJ2-1; D might be TRBD1 (6 bases). The sequenced sample was PBMCs. The origin of this receptor is a woman aged 25 to 39 in good health and CMV-seropositive. The CDR3 region is CASSPQGKGSSYNEQFF. The CDR3 nucleotides read TGCGCCAGCAGCCCTCAGGGGAAGGGAAGCTCCTACAATGAGCAGTTCTTC.